The entry below gives a single T cell receptor beta chain sequence along with its context. These data come from a study of blood T cell repertoires in COVID-19. Profiling relied on immunoSEQ multiplex PCR, and the TCRdb table lists in-frame clones only, not all of them. The data show 120,000 to 150,000 clones, about 80% seen once. Sequencing was performed on peripheral blood. The receptor's source is a man aged 50 to 59 with acute or convalescent COVID-19.

CDR3 in DNA: TGCGCCAGCAGCCATCTCGAGGAGGGGTACAAGCAGTACTTC. This encodes CASSHLEEGYKQYF. The rearrangement joins TRBV4-1 to TRBJ2-7; D possibly corresponds to TRBD2 (6 bases). Trimming cost V 3 bases and J 8 bases, with 17 bases left between them. Germline V lookup: CDR1 MGHRA, CDR2 YSYEKL. This CDR3 is built from 14 residues.